The 21 T cell receptor beta chains in this list originate from one sample, sequenced in a study of blood T cells in healthy people across ages. The use of a sample-barcoded 5' primer and a J-beta primer mix characterized a second PCR of 7 to 11 cycles. TCRdb ran MiXCR on the 5' RACE reads and lists one entry per CDR3 protein. The sample has 650,000 to 700,000 distinct CDR3 sequences, 32% seen once; the top ten hold 15%. What was sequenced was blood. All receptors derive from a woman of 80 years or more in good health.

As concerns this clonotype: A much larger clone differs by one base, so this may be a read error. The chain links TRBV20-1 to TRBJ2-1; TRBD2 agrees at 10 bases. This CDR3 has 14 amino acids. Germline lookup yields CDR1 DFQATT and CDR2 SNEGSKA (reference sequence). With 1 base clipped from V and 6 bases from J, the junction kept 3 bases outside the gene matches. The DNA for the CDR3 is TGCAGTGCTAGAGTTAGCGGGGGGTGCAATGAGCAGTTCTTC. Amino acid sequence: CSARVSGGCNEQFF.

A remark on this clonotype: Mismatch with germline at one junction end may stem from a read error. The chain joins TRBV9 to TRBJ2-5; TRBD1 agrees at 10 bases. Judging by the DNA end, TRBJ2-7 fits better; the J call may be wrong. The CDR3 contains 17 residues. Germline loops: CDR1 SGDLS, CDR2 YYNGEE. CDR3 coding DNA: TGTGCCAGCGGCGTAGGCCGGACAGGGGGGCCGGGGAACGAGCAGTACTTC. Its protein is CASGVGRTGGPGNEQYF.

This clonotype came up many times. The rearrangement links TRBV5-1 to TRBJ1-1; perhaps TRBD1 as D (5 bases). Germline CDR1 reads SGHRS; CDR2 reads YFSETQ. V was shortened by 0 bases and J by 4 bases, with 13 bases between the two germline ends. The CDR3 loop spans 15 amino acids. CDR3 nucleotides: TGCGCCAGCAGCTTGGCCGGGAACGGGGCCACTGAAGCTTTCTTT. It encodes CASSLAGNGATEAFF.

The chain employs TRBV12-3 or TRBV12-4 and TRBJ1-2, with D possibly matching TRBD1 (6 bases). V lost 6 bases and J lost 7, with 18 bases in between. The CDR3 contains 14 residues. CDR3 amino acids: CASSQDSGKGGYTF. CDR3 in DNA: TGTGCCAGCAGCCAGGACAGTGGCAAAGGTGGCTACACCTTC.

This clonotype was counted at least ten times. The CDR3 coding sequence is TGCAGTTCACCTCTTGGGCAGGGGCCCTACGAGCAGTACTTC. Encoded protein: CSSPLGQGPYEQYF. The chain employs TRBV20-1 and TRBJ2-7; D possibly corresponds to TRBD1 (6 bases). The CDR3 runs 14 residues. The germline V gene encodes CDR1 DFQATT and CDR2 SNEGSKA (reference sequence). V was pared by 8 bases and J by 2 bases, with 19 bases between.

As for this clonotype: This may come from a read error, since a much larger clone is one base off. The genes are TRBV7-9 and TRBJ2-5; the D is unclear. Trimming removed 5 bases at V and 2 bases at J, with 15 bases between. Germline CDR1 is SEHNR and CDR2 is FQNEAQ (reference sequence). The CDR3 runs 15 residues. This chain's CDR3 is CASSIKGFLQETQYF. DNA of the CDR3: TGTGCCAGCAGCATTAAAGGATTTTTACAAGAGACCCAGTACTTC. The full variable domain, completed using reference TRBV7-9 and TRBJ2-5, is DTGVSQNPRHKITKRGQNVTFRCDPISEHNRLYWYRQTLGQGPEFLTYFQNEAQLEKSRLLSDRFSAERPKGSFSTLEIQRTEQGDSAMYLCASSIKGFLQETQYFGPGTRLLVL.

This chain joins TRBV6-1 and TRBJ2-5; TRBD2 matches at 7 bases. The germline V gene encodes CDR1 MNHNS and CDR2 SASEGT. V lost 6 bases, J lost 3 bases, and 10 bases stayed unmatched. The CDR3 covers 15 residues. The DNA of the CDR3 is TGTGCCAGCAGCGATTCCCCCGGGGGGAAAGAGACCCAGTACTTC. Its translation: CASSDSPGGKETQYF.

By share, this clonotype counts as large. The rearrangement links TRBV7-9 to TRBJ2-1; TRBD2 matches at 10 bases. Germline V gene lookup returns CDR1 SEHNR and CDR2 FQNEAQ (reference sequence). The trim removed 2 bases at V and 6 bases at J, leaving 7 bases unmatched. This CDR3 contains 16 residues. In DNA form, the CDR3 reads TGTGCCAGCAGCTTAATCGGGACTAGCGACCGCAATGAGCAGTTCTTC. Translation gives CASSLIGTSDRNEQFF.

The V and J genes are TRBV6-1 and TRBJ2-2; 8 positions match TRBD1. This CDR3 comprises 16 residues. Germline V gene data show CDR1 as MNHNS and CDR2 as SASEGT. The V gene end was trimmed by 1 base and the J gene end by 1 base; junction bases not matched to a gene: 2. The CDR3 loop is CASSEGTGWNTGELFF. The CDR3 nucleotides are TGTGCCAGCAGTGAAGGGACAGGGTGGAACACCGGGGAGCTGTTTTTT.

This clonotype occurred a few times. The gene calls are TRBV29-1 and TRBJ1-1; the D gene is possibly TRBD1 (5 bases). V was cut by 7 bases and J by 6 bases, with 12 bases left in between. The CDR3 runs 11 residues. CDR1 and CDR2 (germline): SQVTM, ANQGSEA. In DNA, the CDR3 is TGCAGCGGTGGGGGGGGTTCTGAAGCTTTCTTT. Amino acids: CSGGGGSEAFF.

In its sample, this clonotype was seen many times. The chain couples TRBV27 to TRBJ2-7; D might be TRBD1 or TRBD2, each matching 5 bases. The CDR3 is 13 amino acids. The germline gives CDR1 MNHEY, CDR2 SMNVEV (reference sequence). Trimming took 5 bases from V and 6 from J, leaving 14 bases between them. The CDR3 loop is CASSRDVFGEQYF. The CDR3 bases are TGTGCCAGCAGTCGGGACGTTTTCGGCGAGCAGTACTTC.

This clonotype appeared many times. This chain connects TRBV20-1 to TRBJ2-1; 10 nucleotides agree with TRBD1. The CDR3 spans 15 residues. CDR1 DFQATT and CDR2 SNEGSKA come from the germline V gene (reference sequence). Unmatched junction bases numbered 9, after V lost 4 bases and J lost 6 bases. The CDR3 DNA reads as TGCAGTGCTACCCCTGACAGGGGGCTGGGCAATGAGCAGTTCTTC. It encodes CSATPDRGLGNEQFF.

Comment on this clonotype: One junction end disagrees with the germline gene, perhaps due to a read error. The V call is TRBV6-1, the J call TRBJ2-7; 7 positions match TRBD2. There are 12 residues in the CDR3. Germline lookup yields CDR1 MNHNS and CDR2 SASEGT. Here the CDR3 reads CAGREGNYEQYF. The DNA for the CDR3 is TGTGCCGGCAGGGAGGGAAACTACGAGCAGTACTTC.

This clonotype was picked up many times. V and J are TRBV6-2 or TRBV6-3 and TRBJ2-1; 11 bases are a match to TRBD2. CDR1 and CDR2 (germline): MNHEY, SVGEGT. Trimming took 6 bases from V and 7 from J; bases not matched to a gene: 8. CDR3 length equals 15 residues. CDR3 in amino acids: CASRNSGGASNEQFF. The DNA for the CDR3 is TGTGCCAGCAGGAATAGCGGGGGGGCCTCGAATGAGCAGTTCTTC.

With respect to this clonotype: This clone may be a read error of a much larger clone one base away. In this CDR3 the conserved last residue, phenylalanine or tryptophan, is missing, so a read error is likely. This chain connects TRBV6-5 to TRBJ2-7, with 7 bases lining up with TRBD2. The trim removed 4 bases at V and 2 bases at J, leaving 8 bases unmatched. Germline CDR1 MNHEY, CDR2 SVGAGI. The CDR3 consists of 15 residues. This CDR3 is CASSWGGSITYEQYL. CDR3 DNA sequence: TGTGCCAGCAGTTGGGGGGGGAGTATAACCTACGAGCAGTACCTC.

In this sample, this clonotype turned up many times. The J gene is TRBJ2-1, the V gene TRBV7-8; no clear D gene. This CDR3 is built from 15 residues. Germline V gene data show CDR1 as SGHVS and CDR2 as FQNEAQ. V shed 4 bases and J shed 4 bases, with 14 bases lying between them. The CDR3 nucleotides read TGTGCCAGCAGCTCCGAAACGACCCTTTACAATGAGCAGTTCTTC. Residues: CASSSETTLYNEQFF. The full variable domain, its missing parts supplied by reference TRBV7-8 and TRBJ2-1, is GAGVSQSPRYKVAKRGQDVALRCDPISGHVSLFWYQQALGQGPEFLTYFQNEAQLDKSGLPSDRFFAERPEGSVSTLKIQRTQQEDSAVYLCASSSETTLYNEQFFGPGTRLTVL.

This clonotype appeared many times. The chain joins TRBV20-1 to TRBJ1-2; D possibly corresponds to TRBD1 (5 bases). V was pared by 6 bases and J by 6 bases, with 14 bases between. CDR1 DFQATT and CDR2 SNEGSKA come from the germline V gene (reference sequence). This CDR3 contains 12 residues. The CDR3 protein is CSANSGGDGYTF. The CDR3 nucleotides read TGCAGTGCAAATTCGGGGGGAGATGGCTACACCTTC.

This clonotype has just a few counts. The rearrangement joins TRBV18 to TRBJ1-1; 7 positions match TRBD1. Per the germline V gene, CDR1 is KGHSH and CDR2 is LQKENI. This CDR3 is 14 amino acids long. J gave up 1 base and V 6 bases, and 5 bases lay outside the gene matches. The CDR3 DNA follows: TGTGCCAGCTCCCCGACAGGGACGAACACTGAAGCTTTCTTT. The encoded protein is CASSPTGTNTEAFF.

There are many counts of this clonotype. The V gene is TRBV20-1, the J gene TRBJ1-2; D remains ambiguous. CDR3 size: 17 residues. The germline V gene has CDR1 DFQATT and CDR2 SNEGSKA (reference sequence). V was trimmed by 5 bases and J by 0 bases, leaving 22 bases between them. CDR3 residues: CSAPPSGRLATNYGYTF. CDR3 nucleotides: TGCAGTGCTCCTCCCAGCGGACGGCTAGCCACTAACTATGGCTACACCTTC.

Only a few counts were recorded for this clonotype. Possible read error: a much larger clone is one base away. This chain connects TRBV7-2 to TRBJ2-6; 7 bases align to TRBD1. CDR1 is SGHTA, CDR2 FQGNSA, per germline. This CDR3 has 16 residues. The CDR3 reads CASSSTGVSGANVRTF. The CDR3 coding sequence is TGTGCCAGCAGCTCTACAGGGGTCTCTGGGGCCAACGTCCGGACTTTC.

The chain combines TRBV5-1 with TRBJ2-5; the D is unclear. Germline V gene lookup returns CDR1 SGHRS and CDR2 YFSETQ. Trimming cost V 4 bases and J 1 base, with 11 bases left between them. The CDR3 contains 14 residues. The chain's CDR3 is CASSKEPFQETQYF. The DNA for the CDR3 is TGCGCCAGCAGCAAGGAACCCTTCCAAGAGACCCAGTACTTC.